This TCR beta chain was retrieved from a study of Ad26.COV2.S vaccination and SARS-CoV-2 variants. General study points: Spike-specific TCR breadth in vaccine recipients exceeded that seen in placebo recipients.

Stated treatment: some 19 received Ad26.COV2.S at low or high dose, single or two shots; roughly five received placebo; per-sample allocation not given. Sampling took place 63 days after the first vaccine or placebo injection. Boston supplied an adult donor aged 18-55 years. Wuhan-strain SARS-CoV-2 spike was expressed by the Ad26 vector that made up the vaccine. The method was immunoSEQ multiplex PCR; TCRdb's version includes in-frame clones alone and lacks a portion of them. The sample has about 280,000 clones, about 90% seen once. In the case of this clone: Its antigen is unknown.

The sequencing used peripheral blood, collected in a trial of Ad26.COV2.S vaccine versus placebo. The clonotype comes from a person between 18 and 65 years old who received the Ad26.COV2.S COVID-19 vaccine or a placebo.

The CDR3: CASSIPGLYNEQFF. The CDR3 coding sequence is TGTGCCAGCAGTATACCCGGGCTCTACAATGAGCAGTTCTTC. V gene TRBV6-2 or TRBV6-3 combines with J gene TRBJ2-1; no reliable D call. The ends were cut back, 5 bases at V and 3 bases at J, with 11 bases in the middle. This CDR3 spans 14 amino acids. Germline V gene sequence: CDR1 MNHEY, CDR2 SVGEGT.